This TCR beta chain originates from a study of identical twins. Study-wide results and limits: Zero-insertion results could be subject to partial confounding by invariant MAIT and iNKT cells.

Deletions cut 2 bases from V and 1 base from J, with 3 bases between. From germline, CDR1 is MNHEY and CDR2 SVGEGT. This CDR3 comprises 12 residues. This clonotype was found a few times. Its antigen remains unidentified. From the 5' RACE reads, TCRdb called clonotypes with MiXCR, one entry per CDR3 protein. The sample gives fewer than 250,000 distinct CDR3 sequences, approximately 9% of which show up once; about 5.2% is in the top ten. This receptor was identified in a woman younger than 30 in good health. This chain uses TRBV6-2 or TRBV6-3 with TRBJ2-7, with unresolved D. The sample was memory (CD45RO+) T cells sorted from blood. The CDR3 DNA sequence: TGTGCCAGCAGTTACCCTTCCTACGAGCAGTACTTC. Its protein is CASSYPSYEQYF.